This is a list of T cell receptor beta chains from one sample in a study of radiation and T cells in renal cell carcinoma. TCRdb's copy holds only in-frame clones and misses some; the assay was immunoSEQ multiplex PCR. Seen here are 150,000 or so clones, roughly 85% observed once, and the top ten hold roughly 25%. The sequencing used blood, collected from a patient whose treatment included radiotherapy and nephrectomy. These receptors were collected from a woman aged 45-60 years with renal cell carcinoma. The CDR3 runs from the conserved cysteine through the conserved F or W. Fields, in order: J gene, clone size, D gene, V gene, CDR3 DNA, CDR3 protein. D genes are given only for firm matches. Size tells how often a clone was seen (once, few, many) or the class of an expanded clone, and some rows leave it out.

j_gene: TRBJ1-6; abundance: -; d_gene: TRBD1; v_gene: TRBV9; CDR3nt: TGTGCCAGCAGCATGGGACAGAATAATTCACCCCTCCACTTT; CDR3aa: CASSMGQNNSPLHF
j_gene: TRBJ1-1; abundance: -; d_gene: TRBD1; v_gene: TRBV30; CDR3nt: TGTGCCTCCCACGGCGCCGGGACAGGGAACACTGAAGCTTTCTTT; CDR3aa: CASHGAGTGNTEAFF
j_gene: TRBJ2-5; abundance: -; d_gene: TRBD1; v_gene: TRBV9; CDR3nt: TGTGCCAGCAGCGTAGCGGGGACAGAGAAAGAGACCCAGTACTTC; CDR3aa: CASSVAGTEKETQYF
j_gene: TRBJ1-3; abundance: -; d_gene: -; v_gene: TRBV6-5; CDR3nt: TGTGCCAGCAGCTCGACGGACTCTGGAAACACCATATATTTT; CDR3aa: CASSSTDSGNTIYF
j_gene: TRBJ2-7; abundance: once; d_gene: -; v_gene: TRBV5-4; CDR3nt: TGTGCCAGCAGCTTGGTCTCCAGGGACGAGCAGTACTTC; CDR3aa: CASSLVSRDEQYF
j_gene: TRBJ1-5; abundance: -; d_gene: -; v_gene: TRBV15; CDR3nt: TGTGCCACCAGCAGCCTCAATCAGCCCCAGCATTTT; CDR3aa: CATSSLNQPQHF
j_gene: TRBJ2-7; abundance: -; d_gene: -; v_gene: TRBV20-1; CDR3nt: TGCAGTGCTAGAGATCCGGGCGAGCAGTACTTC; CDR3aa: CSARDPGEQYF
j_gene: TRBJ2-7; abundance: -; d_gene: -; v_gene: TRBV6-5; CDR3nt: TGTGCCAGCAGTCAAGGGACAGAGCAGTACTTC; CDR3aa: CASSQGTEQYF
j_gene: TRBJ2-5; abundance: -; d_gene: -; v_gene: TRBV20-1; CDR3nt: TGCAGTGCTAGACACCCAGAGACCCAGTACTTC; CDR3aa: CSARHPETQYF
j_gene: TRBJ1-1; abundance: -; d_gene: -; v_gene: TRBV5-3; CDR3nt: TGTGCCAGATACCCCCCACCGGGCCCCGCTGAGGTTGAAGCTTTCTTT; CDR3aa: CARYPPPGPAEVEAFF
j_gene: TRBJ2-2; abundance: few; d_gene: TRBD2; v_gene: TRBV18; CDR3nt: TGTGCCAGCTCACCATATACCGGGACTAGCAATTTTGCCGGGGAGCTGTTTTTT; CDR3aa: CASSPYTGTSNFAGELFF
j_gene: TRBJ1-6; abundance: -; d_gene: TRBD1; v_gene: TRBV18; CDR3nt: TGTGCCAGCTCACCACAGGCAGGGGGCGATAATTCACCCCTCCACTTT; CDR3aa: CASSPQAGGDNSPLHF
j_gene: TRBJ2-3; abundance: once; d_gene: TRBD1; v_gene: TRBV9; CDR3nt: TGTGCCAGCAGCGTAGGACAGGGGCCTAGCACAGATACGCAGTATTTT; CDR3aa: CASSVGQGPSTDTQYF
j_gene: TRBJ1-2; abundance: -; d_gene: -; v_gene: TRBV6-6; CDR3nt: TGTGCCAGCACAAAAGGCGGGGGTGGTGGCTACACCTTC; CDR3aa: CASTKGGGGGYTF
j_gene: TRBJ1-5; abundance: -; d_gene: -; v_gene: TRBV7-2; CDR3nt: TGTGCCAGCAGCTTAGCGGCAGGAAATAGCAATCAGCCCCAGCATTTT; CDR3aa: CASSLAAGNSNQPQHF
j_gene: TRBJ1-4; abundance: -; d_gene: TRBD1; v_gene: TRBV18; CDR3nt: TGTGCCAGCTCCGGACAGGGGGGCCGGAATGAAAAACTGTTTTTT; CDR3aa: CASSGQGGRNEKLFF
j_gene: TRBJ2-4; abundance: once; d_gene: TRBD1; v_gene: TRBV6-6; CDR3nt: TGTGCCAGCAGTTACCGGGCTGACAGGGACATTCAGTACTTC; CDR3aa: CASSYRADRDIQYF
j_gene: TRBJ1-6; abundance: once; d_gene: -; v_gene: TRBV19; CDR3nt: TGTGCCAGTAGGAGGGGTGGGAATTCACCCCTCCACTTT; CDR3aa: CASRRGGNSPLHF
j_gene: TRBJ1-4; abundance: -; d_gene: -; v_gene: TRBV28; CDR3nt: TGTGCCAGCAGTTCGGACTGGGAACTGTTTTTT; CDR3aa: CASSSDWELFF
j_gene: TRBJ1-5; abundance: -; d_gene: -; v_gene: TRBV19; CDR3nt: TGTGCCAGTAGTGCAACAGGGTATAGCAATCAGCCCCAGCATTTT; CDR3aa: CASSATGYSNQPQHF
j_gene: TRBJ2-5; abundance: -; d_gene: TRBD2; v_gene: TRBV6-5; CDR3nt: TGTGCCAGCAGTCCCTTTGCGGGAGTGGAGACCCAGTACTTC; CDR3aa: CASSPFAGVETQYF
j_gene: TRBJ2-7; abundance: -; d_gene: -; v_gene: TRBV6-5; CDR3nt: TGTGCCAGCAGTAAACCCGGGGTCTACGAGCAGTACTTC; CDR3aa: CASSKPGVYEQYF
j_gene: TRBJ1-2; abundance: -; d_gene: -; v_gene: TRBV6-5; CDR3nt: TGTGCCAGCAGTCAGGGGAGAGGTGGCTACACCTTC; CDR3aa: CASSQGRGGYTF
j_gene: TRBJ2-7; abundance: -; d_gene: TRBD1; v_gene: TRBV9; CDR3nt: TGTGCCAGCAGCGTAGCGGGGACAGAAGACTACGAGCAGTACTTC; CDR3aa: CASSVAGTEDYEQYF
j_gene: TRBJ2-1; abundance: -; d_gene: TRBD1; v_gene: TRBV4-3; CDR3nt: TGCGCCAGCAGCCAAACCGACAGGGGCTCCTACAATGAGCAGTTCTTC; CDR3aa: CASSQTDRGSYNEQFF
j_gene: TRBJ1-1; abundance: few; d_gene: -; v_gene: TRBV30; CDR3nt: TGTGCCTGGAGTTCAACAGCCGACACTGAAGCTTTCTTT; CDR3aa: CAWSSTADTEAFF
j_gene: TRBJ2-7; abundance: -; d_gene: -; v_gene: TRBV6-5; CDR3nt: TGTGCCAGCAGTTCCCCCCCCGGGGGCTCCTACGAGCAGTACTTC; CDR3aa: CASSSPPGGSYEQYF
j_gene: TRBJ1-2; abundance: -; d_gene: -; v_gene: TRBV7-2; CDR3nt: TGTGCCAGCAGCTTAGGGGGCCACAAAGTAGGGGTAGGCTACACCTTC; CDR3aa: CASSLGGHKVGVGYTF
j_gene: TRBJ1-1; abundance: -; d_gene: TRBD1; v_gene: TRBV5-4; CDR3nt: TGTGCCACCGGGGGGGACAGGGGGCTAGTTACTGAAGCTTTCTTT; CDR3aa: CATGGDRGLVTEAFF
j_gene: TRBJ1-5; abundance: few; d_gene: TRBD1; v_gene: TRBV6-1; CDR3nt: TGTGCCAGCAGTAGTCAGGGGGATGGCCAGCCCCAGCATTTT; CDR3aa: CASSSQGDGQPQHF
j_gene: TRBJ1-2; abundance: -; d_gene: -; v_gene: TRBV28; CDR3nt: TGTGCCAGCAGCAAGCTACGTCGCTACACCTTC; CDR3aa: CASSKLRRYTF
j_gene: TRBJ1-6; abundance: -; d_gene: -; v_gene: TRBV5-6; CDR3nt: TGTGCCAGCAGCGGCTCGGGTTCACCCCTCCACTTT; CDR3aa: CASSGSGSPLHF
j_gene: TRBJ2-1; abundance: -; d_gene: -; v_gene: TRBV5-6; CDR3nt: TGTGCCAGTTTAGGGGATGAGCAGTTCTTC; CDR3aa: CASLGDEQFF
j_gene: TRBJ1-5; abundance: -; d_gene: -; v_gene: TRBV6-5; CDR3nt: TGTGCCAGCAGCGCACATTTAGATCAGCCCCAGCATTTT; CDR3aa: CASSAHLDQPQHF
j_gene: TRBJ2-3; abundance: -; d_gene: -; v_gene: TRBV7-2; CDR3nt: TGTGCCAGCAGCTTAGGGGGGGCGATTACGCAGTATTTT; CDR3aa: CASSLGGAITQYF
j_gene: TRBJ2-2; abundance: -; d_gene: -; v_gene: TRBV14; CDR3nt: TGTGCCAGCAGCCGCAAGAGGGACGGCACCGGGGAGCTGTTTTTT; CDR3aa: CASSRKRDGTGELFF
j_gene: TRBJ2-7; abundance: -; d_gene: TRBD1; v_gene: TRBV5-6; CDR3nt: TGTGCCAGCAGCTCCCGGACAGGGGCCTACGAGCAGTACTTC; CDR3aa: CASSSRTGAYEQYF
j_gene: TRBJ2-3; abundance: -; d_gene: TRBD2; v_gene: TRBV5-1; CDR3nt: TGCGCCAGCAGCTTGGGTGGGGAGGGAGATACGCAGTATTTT; CDR3aa: CASSLGGEGDTQYF
j_gene: TRBJ1-3; abundance: -; d_gene: -; v_gene: TRBV28; CDR3nt: TGTGCCAGCAGTCCCCCCGAGGGATCGAGGAACACCATATATTTT; CDR3aa: CASSPPEGSRNTIYF
j_gene: TRBJ2-6; abundance: -; d_gene: -; v_gene: TRBV9; CDR3nt: TGTGCCAGCAGCGCCCCGGGCACATCCTCTGGGGCCAACGTCCTGACTTTC; CDR3aa: CASSAPGTSSGANVLTF
j_gene: TRBJ2-7; abundance: -; d_gene: -; v_gene: TRBV11-3; CDR3nt: TGTGCCAGCAGCTTAGTACGGGATCACGGCGAGCAGTACTTC; CDR3aa: CASSLVRDHGEQYF
j_gene: TRBJ2-7; abundance: -; d_gene: TRBD2; v_gene: TRBV28; CDR3nt: TGTGCCAGCACTACCGGGACTAGCGGGACCTACGAGCAGTACTTC; CDR3aa: CASTTGTSGTYEQYF
j_gene: TRBJ2-7; abundance: -; d_gene: TRBD1; v_gene: TRBV29-1; CDR3nt: TGCAGCGTTGTGCAGGGGGCGTACGAGCAGTACTTC; CDR3aa: CSVVQGAYEQYF
j_gene: TRBJ1-1; abundance: -; d_gene: TRBD1; v_gene: TRBV5-1; CDR3nt: TGCGCCAGCAGCTTCGAACAGGGGGTCGGCTCTGAAGCTTTCTTT; CDR3aa: CASSFEQGVGSEAFF
j_gene: TRBJ1-5; abundance: -; d_gene: TRBD1; v_gene: TRBV5-1; CDR3nt: TGCGCCAGCAGCTTGCAGGGGGCCGGCAATCAGCCCCAGCATTTT; CDR3aa: CASSLQGAGNQPQHF